Sequencing of this T cell receptor (beta chain) was carried out in a study of long-term antiretroviral therapy in people with HIV (dated by TCRdb to between 2022 and 2023). Broadly, across the study: The earliest samples were collected about a decade before the 2015 WHO recommendation for immediate ART, when ART was typically delayed until CD4 counts fell. About 35% of the 30 participants with HIV were female. No cross-contamination during QIAcube processing was seen in test extractions of a monoclonal T-cell line run alongside 33 polyclonal samples. From fewer than 35 adults with confirmed HIV infection, the cohort provided approximately 190 cryopreserved PBMC samples, gathered serially across a mean of around six years (range 1-12). Whether ART initiation and durable HIV suppression were associated with changes in peripheral blood TRB repertoire composition and diversity was tested in a retrospective serial study.

This clone was seen a single time. This receptor's antigen is unknown. No much larger clone exists at a distance of one base, and base qualities are not known. From its cysteine to its phenylalanine, the CDR3 spans 14 amino acids. The entry retains the CDR3 DNA only, 42 bases that are in frame from base 1. The V end loses 7 bases and the J end loses 1 base, and a stretch of 14 bases separates them. CDR1 and CDR2, per the germline V gene (reference sequence), are MNHNY and SVGAGI. Sequencing of the TRB variable region was done with the immunoSEQ hsTCRB v3.0 assay at survey level resolution. The target sequencing depth for TRB was roughly 35,000-50,000 T-cell genomes per sample. TRB libraries were pooled and sequenced on an Illumina MiSeq using a v3 150-cycle kit. The paper's data handling went like this. Repertoire analysis was performed in R inside a reproducible Nextflow workflow that covered QC, data transformation and analysis. Custom analyses were implemented in LymphoSeq2, an R package for AIRR-Seq data exploration. A few samples yielding fewer than 5000 total TRB sequences were excluded, leaving around 190 analyzed HIV repertoires. Of the roughly 180 retained HIV repertoires, 55 to 60 were collected before and roughly 130 after ART initiation. Each repertoire was downsampled to 5000 TRB nucleotide sequences, and summary statistics were averaged across 100 downsampling iterations. The analysis kept only TRB sequences whose CDR3 regions were at least seven amino acids long. Diversity was measured with a Shannon entropy-derived clonality score and the Gini coefficient. In repertoire networks, the top 5000 CDR3 amino acid sequences were linked whenever an edit distance of one separated two sequences. For TRB CDR3 amino acid sequences, antigen specificity groups and MHC restriction were predicted with GLIPH2. To flag known CMV, EBV, HIV or tissue antigen associations, CDR3 amino acid sequences were matched against VDJdb and McPAS-TCR. Pre-ART, post-ART and control groups were compared with Wilcoxon signed-rank tests and Holm-Bonferroni correction. The table comes from immuneACCESS by way of TCRdb, which keeps in-frame sequences with V and J called. Part of the clones is missing from these tables; in studies checked, under half for an unresolved V gene and the rest for unknown reasons. Clonal size and the V and J genes are those of that table, whereas D and trimming came from the DNA. For this sample there are about 26,000 clones; more than 75% appear just once. The leading ten clones occupy approximately 8.8% of the sample.

Participants were included only if at least one PBMC sample before ART initiation and at least two post-ART samples were available. All participants with HIV were treated in the United States of America. Cryopreserved samples of roughly 0.85-11 million PBMC were thawed and washed before DNA extraction. At the time of the earliest PBMC sample for each participant with HIV, ages ranged from about 23 to 60 years. PBMC samples were contributed by each participant from 1-4 timepoints before ART initiation and 2-8 timepoints after ART initiation, with a median of 7 samples. Serial HIV viral load, CD4+ T-cell count, ART history and demographic data were obtained for every participant. Genomic DNA was extracted from unsorted PBMC with a Qiagen kit on a QIAcube, processed in batches of 12 samples. Broader findings and caveats from the paper: Limited PBMC availability meant only the TCR beta chain was sequenced, without alpha chain pairing. Samples dated from the mid-2000s to the late 2010s, and the ART regimens used may be less effective than current ones. Inferences about post-ART repertoire changes were limited because no data were available on ART adherence, viral resistance or therapy changes. Because cell numbers in pre-ART samples were limited, unsorted PBMC were profiled instead of sorted CD4+ and CD8+ T cells. At every time point, the repertoire was dominated by expanded TRB clones first identified before ART initiation, although this dominance fluctuated and, in many PLHIV, declined after ART. Compared with controls, HIV repertoires had narrower CDR3 length ranges, and the network structure pointed to an antigen-experienced repertoire that shifted only slightly toward naive after ART. Starting ART was linked to a significant rise in TRB diversity, yet even after long-term ART the diversity remained significantly lower than in transplant donor controls.

Here the sequenced sample was unsorted PBMCs, taken about 5 years after starting antiretroviral therapy. This TCR was sampled from a man aged 35-49 years with HIV. The receptor chain draws on TRBV6-6 and TRBJ2-7; the D gene lacks a confident call. The CDR3 region: CASNLRRGSYEQYF. The DNA sequence reads TGTGCCAGCAACCTGCGCCGTGGGTCCTACGAGCAGTACTTC.